The subject of this entry is one T cell receptor beta chain. Its target is unknown. CDR1 and CDR2 (germline): MNHEY, SVGAGI. The V gene end was trimmed by 4 bases and the J gene end by 5 bases; junction bases not matched to a gene: 4. This CDR3 region has 14 residues. The table came from immunoSEQ multiplex PCR; TCRdb's copy has only in-frame clones and leaves some out. The sample comprises about 5,200 clones, more than 70% of which are singletons, and roughly 1.4% rests with the top ten. These data belong to a study of follicular helper T cells after annual influenza vaccination. In the study overall: Some donors were sampled over the 2013-2014, 2014-2015 and 2015-2016 vaccinations.

Regarding the study as a whole: Rare clonotypes were missed; only about 10-23% of cells gave TCRB. ICOS-CD38- cTfh most often held earlier Day 7 ICOS+CD38+ clones.

Indicated time point: 2013-2014 season, 7 days after vaccination. Donors were community-dwelling with no influenza vaccine in the prior 6 months. Sequenced here: CXCR5+ CD38- circulating T follicular helper cells from blood, sampled 7 days after influenza vaccination. As to subset: circulating Tfh, non-naive CD4+CXCR5+PD-1+ (ICOS+CD38+ or ICOS-CD38-). The V and J genes are TRBV6-5 and TRBJ2-3; the match to TRBD2 covers 9 bases. The clonotype comes from an adult who received the influenza vaccine. The chain's CDR3 is CASSSSGVVDTQYF. CDR3 coding DNA: TGTGCCAGCAGTTCTAGCGGGGTTGTAGATACGCAGTATTTT.